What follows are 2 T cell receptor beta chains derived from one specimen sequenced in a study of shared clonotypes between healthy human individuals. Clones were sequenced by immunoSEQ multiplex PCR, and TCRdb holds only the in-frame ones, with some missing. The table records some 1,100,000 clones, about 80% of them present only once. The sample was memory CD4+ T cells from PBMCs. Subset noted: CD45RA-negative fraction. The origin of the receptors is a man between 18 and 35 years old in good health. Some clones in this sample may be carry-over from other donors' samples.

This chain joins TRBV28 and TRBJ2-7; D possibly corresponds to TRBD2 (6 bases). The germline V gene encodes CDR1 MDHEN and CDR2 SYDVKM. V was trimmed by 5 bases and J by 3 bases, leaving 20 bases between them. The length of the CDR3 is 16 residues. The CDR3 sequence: CASSPENGGTVYEQYF. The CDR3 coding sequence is TGTGCCAGCAGTCCCGAAAACGGGGGAACGGTCTACGAGCAGTACTTC.

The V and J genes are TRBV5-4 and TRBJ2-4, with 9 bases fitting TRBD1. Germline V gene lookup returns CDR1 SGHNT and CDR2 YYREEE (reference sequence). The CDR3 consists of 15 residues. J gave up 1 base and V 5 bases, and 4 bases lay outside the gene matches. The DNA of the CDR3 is TGTGCCAGCAGTCCGGGGACAGGGGCCAAAAACATTCAGTACTTC. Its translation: CASSPGTGAKNIQYF.